The present entry profiles one TCR beta chain with its context. Its target is unknown. Other DNA sequences of this sample code for an identical CDR3. V lost 0 bases and J lost 0, with 6 bases in between. CDR3 length: 14 amino acids. Looked up from germline, CDR1 is SGHRS and CDR2 is YFSETQ. TCRdb's table, derived via immunoSEQ multiplex PCR, lists solely in-frame clones and lacks some. Of some 100,000 clones in the sample, 88% were seen once. This sample is part of a study of T cell responses to AZD1222 COVID-19 vaccine. Overall study: Second doses that came at about 4 or about 12 weeks were put together. Study-wide findings and caveats: Epitopes outside B.1.351 and B.1.1.7 mutated regions reportedly drew nearly half of spike TCRs. Only 5 or 6 individuals given AZD1222 were seropositive at baseline. The donor group comprised mostly white British people and more females; the analysis possibly underestimated clonal diversity.

The chain combines TRBV5-1 with TRBJ1-1; tentative D call: TRBD1 (5 bases). The clonotype comes from an adult in good health. Sequenced material: peripheral blood, taken on day 0 of AZD1222 vaccination. CDR3 loop: CASSLGDLNTEAFF. The CDR3 DNA reads TGCGCCAGCAGCTTGGGGGACCTGAACACTGAAGCTTTCTTT. Looking up the rest from reference TRBV5-1 and TRBJ1-1 gives the full variable domain: KAGVTQTPRYLIKTRGQQVTLSCSPISGHRSVSWYQQTPGQGLQFLFEYFSETQRNKGNFPGRFSGRQFSNSRSEMNVSTLELGDSALYLCASSLGDLNTEAFFGQGTRLTVV.